This T cell receptor (beta chain) was sequenced for a study of T cell repertoires in aging, cancer and after chemotherapy. Whole-study context: The full dataset contained some 8.7 million TCR reads. Study results and caveats: Untreated cancer patients had significantly lower blood TCR diversity than age-matched healthy donors.

Rearranged V-D-J TRB sequences were amplified with a mixed TRB-A/B primer pool. From the multiplex PCR reads, TCRdb called clonotypes with MiXCR, one entry per CDR3 protein. Among thousands of distinct CDR3 sequences listed, about 24% were seen once. TCR beta rearrangements were amplified from peripheral blood genomic DNA. This clonotype qualifies as large. What it recognizes is unknown. Germline lookup yields CDR1 SQVTM and CDR2 ANQGSEA. V lost 3 bases and J 0 bases, leaving 8 bases between the germline ends. CDR3 size: 13 residues. The receptor was derived from a human donor with a solid tumor. The V call is TRBV29-1, the J call TRBJ2-5, with D maybe TRBD1 (5 bases). The sample comprised blood. As DNA, the CDR3 is TGCAGCGTTGAGACAGCGTACCAAGAGACCCAGTACTTC. As protein: CSVETAYQETQYF.